This T cell receptor beta chain was sequenced during a study of blood T cell repertoires in COVID-19. Whole-study context: Acute-phase and convalescent COVID-19 samples originated in the United States, Italy and Spain. The cDNA or gDNA used as material had been derived from T cells, B-cell-depleted T cells, or PBMCs.

The Seattle site enrolled patients during active infection and followed them longitudinally. Under the authors' procedure: It was from reference gene primer amplification that nucleated cell counts were estimated. Only in-frame clones appear in the TCRdb table, and some are missing; sequencing was by immunoSEQ multiplex PCR. D and trimming were read from the DNA, whereas the V and J calls and clone size are those reported in that table. The sample lists some 180,000 clones, 75% to 90% occurring once. J lost 3 bases, V lost 5 bases, and 8 bases had no gene match. Germline CDR1 SGHTA, CDR2 FQGTGA. The CDR3 runs 15 residues.

This chain connects TRBV7-3 to TRBJ2-3; 7 bases agree with TRBD2. The sequence was obtained from a woman in her thirties or forties with COVID-19, enrolled during active disease. Material for sequencing was peripheral blood. This chain's CDR3 is CASSPGLAATDTQYF. The CDR3 DNA follows: TGTGCCAGCAGCCCGGGGCTAGCGGCGACAGATACGCAGTATTTT.